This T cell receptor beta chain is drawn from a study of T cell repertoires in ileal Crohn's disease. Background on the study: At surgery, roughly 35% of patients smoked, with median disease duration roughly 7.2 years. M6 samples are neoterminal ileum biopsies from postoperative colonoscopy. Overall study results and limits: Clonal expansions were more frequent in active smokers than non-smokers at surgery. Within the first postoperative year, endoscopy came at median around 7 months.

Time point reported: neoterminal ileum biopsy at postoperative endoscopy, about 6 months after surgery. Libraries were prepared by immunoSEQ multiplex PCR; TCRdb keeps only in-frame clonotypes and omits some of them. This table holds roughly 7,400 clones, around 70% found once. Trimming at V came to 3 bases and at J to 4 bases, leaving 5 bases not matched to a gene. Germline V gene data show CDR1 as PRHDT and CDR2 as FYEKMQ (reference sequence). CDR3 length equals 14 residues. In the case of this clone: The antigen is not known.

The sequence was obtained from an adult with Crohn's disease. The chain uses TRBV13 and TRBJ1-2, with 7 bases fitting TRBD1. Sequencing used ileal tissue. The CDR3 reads CASSLGTVSYGYTF. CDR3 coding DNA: TGTGCCAGCAGCTTGGGGACAGTATCCTATGGCTACACCTTC.